This T cell receptor (beta chain) was sequenced in a study of low-dose radiotherapy and immunotherapy resistance in tumors. Study-level information: Doses delivered to Cohort 2 were 1 Gy per fraction every two weeks, amounting to 13 Gy over 26 weeks.

This sample's time point: after trial treatment. Treatment of the sample: LDRT plus nivolumab, ipilimumab, low-dose cyclophosphamide and aspirin (RACIN trial). Enrollment required an advanced solid tumor negative for tumor-infiltrating lymphocytes. TRAV- and TRBV-specific primers, spanning alpha and beta chains, primed first-strand cDNA. A roughly 19-cycle PCR with a constant-region primer and V-primer adapter amplified TCRs. MiXCR, run by TCRdb on the reads, gives a single entry per CDR3 protein. The sample carries 100,000 or so distinct CDR3 sequences, less than 25% recorded once. On this clonotype itself: This may stem from a read error, because a much larger clone lies one nucleotide away.

This specimen was PBMCs, taken after low-dose radiotherapy plus immunotherapy. This sequence originates from a male donor with prostate cancer.

CDR3 coding DNA: TGTGCCGGCACAGGGACGGGCAACTCCTACAATGAGCAGTTCTTC. The encoded protein is CAGTGTGNSYNEQFF. This chain links TRBV5-6 with TRBJ2-1; perhaps TRBD1 as D (6 bases). V lost 10 bases, J lost 0 bases, and 17 bases lay in between. Germline CDR1 and CDR2: SGHDT and YYEEEE. CDR3 length equals 15 residues.